This TCR beta chain is from a study of blood T cell repertoires in COVID-19. Looking at the study overall: Samples representing acute and convalescent COVID-19 were sourced from the United States, Italy and Spain.

In the source study's methods: The authors estimated nucleated cell counts from reference gene primer amplification. The data were produced by immunoSEQ multiplex PCR, yet TCRdb's version contains in-frame clones alone and is incomplete. V, J and clone size were drawn from that table, and D and trimming were deduced from the DNA. In the table there are 95,000 to 150,000 clones, roughly 75% of which are singletons. The CDR3 spans 15 residues. The germline CDR1 and CDR2 sequences are KGHSY and FQNENV. Trimming took off 1 base at V and 4 bases at J, with 13 bases between the two ends. The V call is TRBV16, the J call TRBJ1-1, with D maybe TRBD1 (6 bases). Input material: peripheral blood. The receptor comes from a man aged 55 to 70 with active or convalescent COVID-19. The chain's CDR3 is CASSQFQGQFTEAFF. CDR3 sequence (DNA): TGTGCCAGCAGCCAATTCCAGGGGCAGTTCACTGAAGCTTTCTTT.